Listed here are 21 T cell receptor beta chains from one sample, sequenced in a study of T cells after posttransplantation cyclophosphamide. Clones were sequenced by immunoSEQ multiplex PCR, and TCRdb holds only the in-frame ones, with some missing. Recorded here are 38,000 or so clones, none singletons. Sequenced: PBMCs. Receptors originate from a man aged 45-65 years in good health, CMV-negative, and a related stem cell transplant donor.

This clone was seen at least ten times. The chain carries TRBV7-9 and TRBJ1-3, with D uncertain. The CDR3 contains 14 residues. Trimming took off 3 bases at V and 2 bases at J, with 8 bases between the two ends. Germline assignment: CDR1 SEHNR and CDR2 FQNEAQ (reference sequence). Here the CDR3 DNA reads TGTGCCAGCAGCTTTGACTGGGCTGGAAACACCATATATTTT. Protein sequence: CASSFDWAGNTIYF.

This clone has at least ten counts. J is TRBJ2-7 and V is TRBV10-3, with a tentative D call TRBD1 (6 bases). Trimming shortened V by 10 bases and J by 2 bases, and 9 bases separated the two germline ends. The CDR3 totals 11 residues. Germline V gives CDR1 ENHRY, CDR2 SYGVKD. The CDR3 loop is CATGQTYEQYF. The CDR3 nucleotides are TGTGCCACAGGACAGACCTACGAGCAGTACTTC.

This clone was picked up many times. The gene calls are TRBV6-4 and TRBJ2-2; D is uncertain. CDR3 size: 13 residues. V dropped 5 bases and J dropped 3 bases, with 7 bases sitting between them. Germline loops: CDR1 MRHNA, CDR2 SNTAGT. The CDR3 loop is CASSPEDTGELFF. The CDR3 DNA sequence: TGTGCCAGCAGTCCCGAGGACACCGGGGAGCTGTTTTTT.

Ten or more counts support this clone. V usage is TRBV11-3 and J usage is TRBJ2-6; possibly TRBD2 for D (5 bases). V lost 6 bases and J lost 0, with 9 bases in between. The CDR3 has 15 amino acids. Looked up from germline, CDR1 is SGHNT and CDR2 is YENEEA. DNA for the CDR3: TGTGCCAGCAGTTCCGGGATCTCTGGGGCCAACGTCCTGACTTTC. Translating gives CASSSGISGANVLTF.

This chain joins TRBV7-6 and TRBJ2-5, with 8 bases that match TRBD2. V lost 5 bases to trimming and J lost 7 bases; unmatched junction nucleotides: 12. CDR3 length: 15 residues. Germline CDR1 reads SGHVS; CDR2 reads FNYEAQ. The CDR3 spells CASSLGFSGAGTQYF. CDR3 bases: TGTGCCAGCAGCCTAGGATTTAGCGGGGCGGGGACCCAGTACTTC.

This clone has only a few counts. The chain employs TRBV5-6 and TRBJ1-2; D gene ambiguous. Germline loops: CDR1 SGHDT, CDR2 YYEEEE. The CDR3 runs 13 residues. Trimming removed 6 bases at V and 4 bases at J, with 13 bases between. The CDR3 loop reads CASTQQSGYGYTF. The CDR3 DNA reads as TGTGCCAGCACGCAGCAGTCGGGCTATGGCTACACCTTC.

This clone has a count of ten or more. The V call is TRBV12-5, the J call TRBJ2-7; 7 bases match TRBD1. Germline V CDR1 and CDR2: LGHNT, FRNRAP. CDR3 size: 13 residues. The junction had 6 bases not matched to a gene; V was cut back by 6 bases and J by 4 bases. The CDR3 sequence is CASGPDRAYEQYF. The DNA of the CDR3 is TGTGCTAGTGGCCCCGACAGGGCTTACGAGCAGTACTTC.

This clone showed up many times. V usage is TRBV6-1 and J usage is TRBJ1-1; D is perhaps TRBD1 (5 bases). Germline V lookup: CDR1 MNHNS, CDR2 SASEGT. Trimming took 2 bases from V and 0 from J, leaving 16 bases between them. This CDR3 is 17 amino acids long. The CDR3 loop is CASSELGGLGMNTEAFF. The CDR3 DNA is TGTGCCAGCAGTGAACTGGGGGGGTTGGGAATGAACACTGAAGCTTTCTTT.

This clone occurred many times. The V call is TRBV14, the J call TRBJ2-1; no firm D call. The CDR3 totals 13 residues. V lost 3 bases, J lost 6 bases, and 9 bases lay in between. From germline, CDR1 is SGHDN and CDR2 FVKESK. DNA for the CDR3: TGTGCCAGCAGCCAGGGTTGGAGCAATGAGCAGTTCTTC. It specifies CASSQGWSNEQFF.

This clone was observed at least ten times. J is TRBJ1-5 and V is TRBV6-1; TRBD1 matches at 9 bases. This CDR3 contains 19 residues. CDR1 and CDR2 from the germline V gene are MNHNS and SASEGT. V was clipped by 4 bases and J by 0 bases; unmatched bases: 13. CDR3 bases: TGTGCCAGCAGTGCAAACAGGGGGCGCGGGAGCTATAGCAATCAGCCCCAGCATTTT. This codes for CASSANRGRGSYSNQPQHF.

This clone was detected many times. This chain connects TRBV5-5 to TRBJ2-7, with 8 positions matching TRBD1. Germline V gene sequence: CDR1 SGHKS, CDR2 YYEKEE (reference sequence). V lost 4 bases, J lost 1 base, and 13 bases stayed unmatched. This CDR3 spans 17 amino acids. The CDR3 DNA reads TGTGCCAGCAGCCCCTGGACAGGGATCCAAAAATCCTACGAGCAGTACTTC. Protein sequence: CASSPWTGIQKSYEQYF. Full variable domain (rest looked up from reference TRBV5-5 and TRBJ2-7): DAGVTQSPTHLIKTRGQQVTLRCSPISGHKSVSWYQQVLGQGPQFIFQYYEKEERGRGNFPDRFSARQFPNYSSELNVNALLLGDSALYLCASSPWTGIQKSYEQYFGPGTRLTVT.

The sample holds many counts of this clone. The genes are TRBV11-1 and TRBJ2-3; 11 bases align to TRBD2. Germline V gene sequence: CDR1 SGHAT, CDR2 FQDESV (reference sequence). The CDR3 loop spans 14 amino acids. V lost 5 bases to trimming and J lost 5 bases; unmatched junction nucleotides: 3. The CDR3 nucleotides read TGTGCCAGCAGCCTCGGGACTAGCGGAGATACGCAGTATTTT. Its translation: CASSLGTSGDTQYF.

Many counts were recorded for this clone. The V call is TRBV27, the J call TRBJ2-7, with TRBD1 identical over 9 bases. There are 14 residues in the CDR3. V was pared by 7 bases and J by 7 bases, with 11 bases of the junction left unmatched. Germline values: CDR1 MNHEY, CDR2 SMNVEV (reference sequence). The CDR3 sequence is CASTSTGGLREQYF. DNA for the CDR3: TGTGCCAGCACCTCGACAGGGGGGCTACGTGAGCAGTACTTC.

This clone has at least ten counts. The V and J genes are TRBV5-1 and TRBJ1-1; D possibly corresponds to TRBD1 (6 bases). Germline CDR1 and CDR2: SGHRS and YFSETQ. V lost 4 bases and J 1 base, leaving 14 bases between the germline ends. CDR3 length: 15 residues. CDR3 sequence reads: CASSLLGTPNTEAFF. In DNA, the CDR3 is TGCGCCAGCAGCCTGTTGGGGACACCGAACACTGAAGCTTTCTTT.

This clone occurred many times. CDR3: CASSFLGQSSFSGNTIYF. The CDR3 DNA is TGTGCCAGCAGTTTTTTGGGACAGAGTTCTTTCTCTGGAAACACCATATATTTT. The rearrangement links TRBV28 to TRBJ1-3; 7 bases are shared with TRBD1. CDR3 length equals 18 residues. Germline loops: CDR1 MDHEN, CDR2 SYDVKM. V dropped 3 bases and J dropped 0; count of bases not matched to a gene: 11. The variable domain in full, completed from reference TRBV28 and TRBJ1-3, reads DVKVTQSSRYLVKRTGEKVFLECVQDMDHENMFWYRQDPGLGLRLIYFSYDVKMKEKGDIPEGYSVSREKKERFSLILESASTNQTSMYLCASSFLGQSSFSGNTIYFGEGSWLTVV.

Ten or more counts support this clone. V gene TRBV2 combines with J gene TRBJ1-2; TRBD1 agrees at 9 bases. Germline values: CDR1 SNHLY, CDR2 FYNNEI. The J segment lost 2 bases and the V segment lost 8 bases, leaving 6 bases of the junction unmatched. The CDR3 contains 14 residues. This CDR3 is CASGETGGNYGYTF. DNA for the CDR3: TGTGCCAGCGGAGAGACAGGGGGGAACTATGGCTACACCTTC.

This clone was counted at least ten times. The chain uses TRBV28 and TRBJ1-1; TRBD1 is a possible D gene (5 bases). CDR1 is MDHEN and CDR2 is SYDVKM in the germline V gene. This CDR3 has 12 residues. Between the trimmed V and J ends, which lost 4 bases and 7 bases, there was a span of 10 bases. The CDR3 sequence: CASSSQGFEAFF. The CDR3 DNA reads TGTGCCAGCAGTTCTCAGGGTTTTGAAGCTTTCTTT. Combining the CDR3 with reference TRBV28 and TRBJ1-1 gives the whole variable domain DVKVTQSSRYLVKRTGEKVFLECVQDMDHENMFWYRQDPGLGLRLIYFSYDVKMKEKGDIPEGYSVSREKKERFSLILESASTNQTSMYLCASSSQGFEAFFGQGTRLTVV.

This clone was observed at least ten times. The J gene is TRBJ2-2, the V gene TRBV2; 9 bases are a match to TRBD1. V dropped 2 bases and J dropped 6; count of bases not matched to a gene: 10. The CDR3 sequence is 17 residues long. From germline, CDR1 is SNHLY and CDR2 FYNNEI. CDR3 in DNA: TGTGCCAGCAGTGAATCCTGGACAGGGGAGTTTCCCGGGGAGCTGTTTTTT. Its translation: CASSESWTGEFPGELFF.

This clone has a count of ten or more. V and J are TRBV19 and TRBJ1-2; a possible D gene is TRBD1 (6 bases). Germline lookup yields CDR1 LNHDA and CDR2 SQIVND (reference sequence). V was shortened by 4 bases and J by 7 bases, with 7 bases between the two germline ends. The CDR3 is made up of 11 amino acids. CDR3 amino acids: CASSTGAGYTF. CDR3 nucleotide sequence: TGTGCCAGTAGTACAGGGGCTGGCTACACCTTC.

This clone was recorded at least ten times. This sequence joins TRBV5-4 and TRBJ2-1; 10 bases are a match to TRBD1. CDR1 and CDR2 from the germline V gene are SGHNT and YYREEE (reference sequence). The V and J ends lost 0 bases and 2 bases, in that order; junction bases with no gene match: 8. This CDR3 is built from 18 residues. Written as DNA, the CDR3 is TGTGCCAGCAGCTTGGGGGCTTTGACAGGGGGCGCCTACAATGAGCAGTTCTTC. Translation gives CASSLGALTGGAYNEQFF.

This clone was counted ten times or more. The rearrangement uses TRBV15 and TRBJ2-7; the D is unclear. V was trimmed by 1 base and J by 4 bases, leaving 5 bases between them. This CDR3 is built from 12 residues. CDR1 LNHNV and CDR2 YYDKDF come from the germline V gene (reference sequence). Here the CDR3 DNA reads TGTGCCACCAGCAGAGGTCCGTACGAGCAGTACTTC. It yields the protein CATSRGPYEQYF.